The 25 T cell receptor beta chains given below trace back to one sample, sequenced in a study of cytomegalovirus exposure and HLA in healthy donors. PCR primers comprised 60 Vbeta and 13 Jbeta primers. Method: immunoSEQ multiplex PCR; TCRdb's copy keeps in-frame clones and lacks some. The sample records some 170,000 clones, roughly 87% being singletons. Material for sequencing was PBMCs. These receptors originate from a man aged 50 to 59 in good health and CMV-seropositive.

The chain is built from TRBV29-1 and TRBJ2-4; 15 bases match TRBD2. Germline lookup yields CDR1 SQVTM and CDR2 ANQGSEA. V lost 2 bases, J lost 2 bases, and 10 bases stayed unmatched. The CDR3 totals 19 residues. CDR3 loop: CSVESLGTSGRSPKNIQYF. The DNA of the CDR3 is TGCAGCGTTGAATCCCTAGGGACTAGCGGGAGGTCCCCCAAAAACATTCAGTACTTC.

The chain carries TRBV6-1 and TRBJ1-1, with a weak D call TRBD1 (5 bases). Trimming shortened V by 7 bases and J by 0 bases, and 12 bases separated the two germline ends. CDR1 MNHNS and CDR2 SASEGT come from the germline V gene. This CDR3 has 14 residues. The CDR3 sequence: CASIPGGLNTEAFF. For the CDR3, the DNA is TGTGCCAGCATCCCGGGGGGGTTGAACACTGAAGCTTTCTTT.

The chain carries TRBV6-5 and TRBJ2-2; TRBD2 might be the D (6 bases). This CDR3 region has 15 residues. Germline CDR1 is MNHEY and CDR2 is SVGAGI. The V gene lost 7 bases and the J gene lost 3 bases, with 15 bases spanning the gap. CDR3 in amino acids: CASTPGLLYTGELFF. The CDR3 DNA reads TGTGCCAGCACCCCGGGACTTCTTTACACCGGGGAGCTGTTTTTT.

The chain combines TRBV19 with TRBJ1-2, with 8 bases fitting TRBD1. With 7 bases clipped from V and 5 bases from J, the junction kept 12 bases outside the gene matches. In germline, CDR1 is LNHDA, CDR2 SQIVND (reference sequence). This CDR3 has 15 amino acids. The CDR3 protein is CASKGADRALYGYTF. The CDR3 DNA reads TGTGCCAGTAAGGGAGCGGACAGGGCTTTGTATGGCTACACCTTC.

J is TRBJ2-3 and V is TRBV9; the D gene is possibly TRBD1 (5 bases). Germline lookup yields CDR1 SGDLS and CDR2 YYNGEE. Between the trimmed V and J ends, which lost 1 base and 8 bases, there was a span of 11 bases. The CDR3 runs to 13 residues. DNA of the CDR3: TGTGCCAGCAGCGTACAGGGCTGGGGTACGCAGTATTTT. Translated: CASSVQGWGTQYF.

With respect to this clone: One junction end does not reproduce the germline sequence, and a read error may be involved. The same CDR3 can be traced to other DNA sequences in this sample. The gene calls are TRBV7-3 and TRBJ2-5; D is perhaps TRBD1 (6 bases). Germline CDR1 and CDR2: SGHTA and FQGTGA. The CDR3 is 13 residues long. CDR3 amino acids: CASSRGQQETQYF. The CDR3 DNA reads as TGCGCCAGCAGCCGAGGACAGCAAGAGACCCAGTACTTC.

J is TRBJ2-1 and V is TRBV21-1; the D call of TRBD2 is as the table states it, not checked on the DNA. TRBV21-1 is reported as a pseudogene. This CDR3 contains 14 residues. CDR3: CARERERRSNEQFF. CDR3 DNA: TGTGCCAGGGAGCGGGAGCGTCGCTCCAATGAGCAGTTCTTC.

The J gene is TRBJ2-1, the V gene TRBV4-2, with D possibly TRBD2 on 7 matching bases. CDR3 length: 15 residues. In germline, CDR1 is LGHNA, CDR2 YNFKEQ. V shed 4 bases and J shed 4 bases, with 14 bases lying between them. CDR3 in DNA: TGTGCCAGCAGCCGAGAAAGCGGGACATACAATGAGCAGTTCTTC. Amino acid sequence: CASSRESGTYNEQFF.

CDR3 amino acids: CASSIGVGNTIYF. The DNA for the CDR3 is TGTGCCAGCAGTATAGGGGTTGGAAACACCATATATTTT. This chain uses TRBV7-9 with TRBJ1-3; a possible D gene is TRBD1 (5 bases). The CDR3 length is 13 residues. V was shortened by 6 bases and J by 3 bases, with 9 bases between the two germline ends. Germline V gene sequence: CDR1 SEHNR, CDR2 FQNEAQ (reference sequence). Together with reference TRBV7-9 and TRBJ1-3, the CDR3 gives the full variable domain: DTGVSQNPRHKITKRGQNVTFRCDPISEHNRLYWYRQTLGQGPEFLTYFQNEAQLEKSRLLSDRFSAERPKGSFSTLEIQRTEQGDSAMYLCASSIGVGNTIYFGEGSWLTVV.

The rearrangement links TRBV5-5 to TRBJ2-5; TRBD2 might be the D (7 bases). Per germline, CDR1 SGHKS and CDR2 YYEKEE (reference sequence). The V end was cut by 1 base, the J end by 10 bases, with 14 bases between. The CDR3 length is 13 residues. The CDR3 nucleotides read TGTGCCAGCAGCTTGCCAGGGAGGGGGGACCAGTACTTC. Protein sequence: CASSLPGRGDQYF.

For the CDR3, the DNA is TGTGCCAGCAGCGTAGCATTACAGAACTATGGCTACACCTTC. Protein product: CASSVALQNYGYTF. The V call is TRBV9, the J call TRBJ1-2; no firm D call. The V end lost 0 bases, the J end lost 2 bases, and 8 bases lay between the germline ends. From germline, CDR1 is SGDLS and CDR2 YYNGEE. This CDR3 has 14 amino acids.

The V and J genes are TRBV7-2 and TRBJ2-5; 8 nucleotides align to TRBD1. Germline V gives CDR1 SGHTA, CDR2 FQGNSA. CDR3 length: 15 residues. The V and J ends lost 4 bases and 1 base, in that order; junction bases with no gene match: 5. The CDR3, as DNA: TGTGCCAGCAGCTCCTGGACAGGGTCCCAAGAGACCCAGTACTTC. Residues: CASSSWTGSQETQYF.

This clone has a handful of counts. The V and J genes are TRBV5-1 and TRBJ1-1; 9 nucleotides match TRBD1. V trimming: 4 bases; J trimming: 4 bases; junction bases outside the gene matches: 8. This CDR3 is 15 amino acids long. Looked up from germline, CDR1 is SGHRS and CDR2 is YFSETQ. CDR3 amino acids: CASSEWGQGSTEAFF. The CDR3 DNA reads as TGCGCCAGCAGCGAATGGGGACAGGGCAGCACTGAAGCTTTCTTT.

J is TRBJ1-6 and V is TRBV21-1; the DNA was not used to check the table's D call, TRBD1. TRBV21-1 corresponds to a pseudogene. The CDR3 consists of 13 residues. The CDR3 bases are TGTGCCAGCAGCATGGGCAGGGCATCACCCCTCCACTTT. Its protein product is CASSMGRASPLHF.

This clone is a singleton in its sample. The chain uses TRBV5-5 and TRBJ1-6; D might be TRBD1 (6 bases). Trimming removed 3 bases from V and 3 bases from J, with 10 bases in between. This CDR3 is 15 amino acids long. CDR1 is SGHKS and CDR2 is YYEKEE in the germline V gene (reference sequence). In DNA, the CDR3 is TGTGCCAGCAGCTACGGACAGAGCTATAATTCACCCCTCCACTTT. Translated: CASSYGQSYNSPLHF.

The DNA of the CDR3 is TGTGCCTGGGTGGGTAAGGCGGCTTCTGGCTACACCTTC. Translated, it gives CAWVGKAASGYTF. The chain carries TRBV30 and TRBJ1-2; the D is unclear. With 5 bases removed from V and 7 bases from J, the gap between germline ends came to 17 bases. CDR3 length: 13 residues. The germline gives CDR1 GTSNPN, CDR2 SVGIG (reference sequence).

V is TRBV5-4 and J is TRBJ1-2, with 9 bases aligning to TRBD1. Trimming took 4 bases from V and 7 from J; bases not matched to a gene: 8. Germline V gene lookup returns CDR1 SGHNT and CDR2 YYREEE (reference sequence). The CDR3 length is 14 residues. CDR3: CASSQGQGDRGYTF. CDR3 bases: TGTGCCAGCAGCCAGGGACAGGGTGATCGTGGCTACACCTTC.

This clone was counted once. The rearrangement joins TRBV6-5 to TRBJ2-1; D might be TRBD2 (6 bases). This CDR3 is built from 15 residues. Germline V lookup: CDR1 MNHEY, CDR2 SVGAGI. V was cut by 6 bases and J by 7 bases, with 19 bases left in between. The CDR3 region has the DNA TGTGCCAGCAGCAAAGGGACTCACTTTTGGAATGAGCAGTTCTTC. Protein: CASSKGTHFWNEQFF.

The gene calls are TRBV6-5 and TRBJ2-5; TRBD1 matches 10 bases. The CDR3 is 15 residues long. V shed 11 bases, J shed 5 bases, and the junction held 14 bases outside the gene matches. Germline assignment: CDR1 MNHEY and CDR2 SVGAGI. The CDR3 DNA sequence: TGTGCCCGATCAAGACAGGGGGCGCCCCGGGAGACCCAGTACTTC. Translating gives CARSRQGAPRETQYF.

CDR3 loop: CASSLGQGTQPQHF. For the CDR3, the DNA is TGCGCCAGCAGCCTCGGACAGGGAACTCAGCCCCAGCATTTT. The chain couples TRBV5-1 to TRBJ1-5, with 8 bases identical to TRBD1. The CDR3 spans 14 residues. Per the germline V gene, CDR1 is SGHRS and CDR2 is YFSETQ. Trimming removed 4 bases from V and 6 bases from J; junction bases left unmatched: 6. The full variable domain, with the rest looked up from reference TRBV5-1 and TRBJ1-5, is KAGVTQTPRYLIKTRGQQVTLSCSPISGHRSVSWYQQTPGQGLQFLFEYFSETQRNKGNFPGRFSGRQFSNSRSEMNVSTLELGDSALYLCASSLGQGTQPQHFGDGTRLSIL.

The chain has TRBV10-3 and TRBJ2-7; 7 bases fit TRBD2. J gave up 1 base and V 4 bases, and 4 bases lay outside the gene matches. Looked up from germline, CDR1 is ENHRY and CDR2 is SYGVKD. The CDR3 covers 14 residues. The DNA of the CDR3 is TGTGCCATCAGTGGGACGGGAGGTTCCTACGAGCAGTACTTC. Translation: CAISGTGGSYEQYF.

The chain carries TRBV27 and TRBJ2-1, with TRBD2 identical over 13 bases. The CDR3 is made up of 16 amino acids. Germline V CDR1 and CDR2: MNHEY, SMNVEV (reference sequence). V dropped 4 bases and J dropped 8; count of bases not matched to a gene: 8. The CDR3, as DNA: TGTGCCAGCAGTTCTCCCGGGACTAGCGGGAAGTATGAGCAGTTCTTC. This sequence encodes CASSSPGTSGKYEQFF.

The chain uses TRBV4-1 and TRBJ2-7, with D hard to call. Germline V gene lookup returns CDR1 MGHRA and CDR2 YSYEKL. There are 14 residues in the CDR3. V dropped 1 base and J dropped 0 bases, with 7 bases sitting between them. For the CDR3, the DNA is TGCGCCAGCAGCCAAGCGGAGATCTCCTACGAGCAGTACTTC. Residues: CASSQAEISYEQYF.

The table lists this clone with a count of one. The CDR3 reads CASSPTRDTHQPQHF. DNA of the CDR3: TGCGCCAGCAGCCCTACCCGGGACACCCATCAGCCCCAGCATTTT. The chain links TRBV4-1 to TRBJ1-5; maybe TRBD1 (6 bases). V shed 4 bases and J shed 5 bases, with 15 bases lying between them. The CDR3 consists of 15 residues. The germline gives CDR1 MGHRA, CDR2 YSYEKL.

The chain couples TRBV30 to TRBJ2-5, with D maybe TRBD2 (5 bases). CDR3 size: 11 residues. Germline CDR1 GTSNPN, CDR2 SVGIG (reference sequence). Trimming took 5 bases from V and 5 from J, leaving 9 bases between them. The CDR3 here is CAWGERETQYF. CDR3 sequence (DNA): TGTGCCTGGGGGGAGCGGGAGACCCAGTACTTC.